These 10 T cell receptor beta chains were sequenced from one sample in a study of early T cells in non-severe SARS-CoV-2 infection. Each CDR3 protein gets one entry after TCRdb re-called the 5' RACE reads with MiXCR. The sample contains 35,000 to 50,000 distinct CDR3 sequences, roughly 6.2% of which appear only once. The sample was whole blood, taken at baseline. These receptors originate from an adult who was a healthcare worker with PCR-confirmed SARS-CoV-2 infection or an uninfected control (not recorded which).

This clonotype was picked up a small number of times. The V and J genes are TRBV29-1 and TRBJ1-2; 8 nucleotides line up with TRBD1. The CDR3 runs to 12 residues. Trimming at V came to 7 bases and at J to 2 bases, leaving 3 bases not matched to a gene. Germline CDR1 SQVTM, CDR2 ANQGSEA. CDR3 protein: CSAGGDNYGYTF. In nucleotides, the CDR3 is TGCAGCGCAGGGGGCGACAACTATGGCTACACCTTC.

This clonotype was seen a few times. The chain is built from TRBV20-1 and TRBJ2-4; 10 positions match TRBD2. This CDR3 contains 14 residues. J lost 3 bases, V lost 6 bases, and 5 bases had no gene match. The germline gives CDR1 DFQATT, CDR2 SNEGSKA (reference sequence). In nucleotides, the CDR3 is TGCAGTGCCCCTAGCGGGGGAGTCAAAAACATTCAGTACTTC. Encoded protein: CSAPSGGVKNIQYF.

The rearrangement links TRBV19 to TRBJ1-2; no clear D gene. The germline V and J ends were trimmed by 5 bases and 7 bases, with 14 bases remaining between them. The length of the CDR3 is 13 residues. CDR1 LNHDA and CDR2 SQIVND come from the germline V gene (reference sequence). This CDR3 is CASSPSQAGGYTF. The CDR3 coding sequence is TGTGCCAGTAGTCCCTCGCAGGCCGGTGGCTACACCTTC.

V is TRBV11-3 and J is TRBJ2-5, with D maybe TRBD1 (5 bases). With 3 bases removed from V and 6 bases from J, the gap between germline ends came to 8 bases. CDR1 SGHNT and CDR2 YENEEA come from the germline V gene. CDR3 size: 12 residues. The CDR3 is CASSFDSQTQYF. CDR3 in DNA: TGTGCCAGCAGCTTCGACAGTCAGACCCAGTACTTC. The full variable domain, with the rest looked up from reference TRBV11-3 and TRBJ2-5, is EAGVVQSPRYKIIEKKQPVAFWCNPISGHNTLYWYLQNLGQGPELLIRYENEEAVDDSQLPKDRFSAERLKGVDSTLKIQPAELGDSAVYLCASSFDSQTQYFGPGTRLLVL.

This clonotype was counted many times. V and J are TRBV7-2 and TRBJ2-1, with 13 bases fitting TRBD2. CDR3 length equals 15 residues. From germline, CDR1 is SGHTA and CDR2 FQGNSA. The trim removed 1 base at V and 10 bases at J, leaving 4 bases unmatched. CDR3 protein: CASSLGLAGGQEQFF. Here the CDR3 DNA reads TGTGCCAGCAGCTTAGGACTAGCGGGGGGACAAGAGCAGTTCTTC.

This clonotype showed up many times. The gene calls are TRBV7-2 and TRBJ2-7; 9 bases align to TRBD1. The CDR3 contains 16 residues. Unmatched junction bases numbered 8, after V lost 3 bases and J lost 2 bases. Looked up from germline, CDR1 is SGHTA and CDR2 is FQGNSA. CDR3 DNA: TGTGCCAGCAGCTTGGCTGTTGGGACAGGGACCTACGAGCAGTACTTC. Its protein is CASSLAVGTGTYEQYF.

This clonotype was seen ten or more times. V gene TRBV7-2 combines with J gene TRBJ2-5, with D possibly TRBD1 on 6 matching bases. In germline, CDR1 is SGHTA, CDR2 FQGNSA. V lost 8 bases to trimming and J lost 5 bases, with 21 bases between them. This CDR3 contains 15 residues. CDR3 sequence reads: CASPPDRTFGETQYF. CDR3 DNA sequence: TGTGCCAGCCCCCCCGACAGGACGTTCGGGGAGACCCAGTACTTC.

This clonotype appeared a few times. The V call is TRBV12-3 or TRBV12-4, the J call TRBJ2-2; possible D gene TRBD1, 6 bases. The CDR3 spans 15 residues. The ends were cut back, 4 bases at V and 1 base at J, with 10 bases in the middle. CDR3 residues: CASSSIQGNTGELFF. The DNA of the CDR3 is TGTGCCAGCAGTTCCATACAGGGGAACACCGGGGAGCTGTTTTTT.

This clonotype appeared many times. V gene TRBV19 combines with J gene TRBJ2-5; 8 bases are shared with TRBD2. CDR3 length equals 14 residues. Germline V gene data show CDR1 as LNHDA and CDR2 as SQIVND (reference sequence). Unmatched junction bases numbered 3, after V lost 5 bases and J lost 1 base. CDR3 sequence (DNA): TGTGCCAGTAGTTGGGGACTAGGCCAAGAGACCCAGTACTTC. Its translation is CASSWGLGQETQYF.

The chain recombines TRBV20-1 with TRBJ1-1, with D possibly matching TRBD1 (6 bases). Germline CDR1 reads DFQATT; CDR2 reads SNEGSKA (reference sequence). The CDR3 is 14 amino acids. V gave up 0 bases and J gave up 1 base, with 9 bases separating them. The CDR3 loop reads CSARETGGNTEAFF. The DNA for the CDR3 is TGCAGTGCTAGAGAGACAGGAGGGAACACTGAAGCTTTCTTT.